This record concerns one T cell receptor (beta chain) sequence. Its antigen target is currently unknown. Per-base quality was not reported, and no clone a single base away is much larger than it. This sample was included in a study of T cells of healthy individuals (dated by TCRdb to the late 2010s). The library relied on 5' RACE. The instrument given in TCRdb is Illumina MiSeq. The public reads were reprocessed in TCRdb via fastp at Q25 and MiXCR, keeping in-frame beta chains. Each entry is one CDR3 protein sequence, shown with its most common DNA and genes. This sample lists about 82,000 distinct CDR3 sequences; approximately 4.8% were detected once. 6.5% to 8% of the sample rests with the top ten. The sequence came from a female donor in good health.

CDR3 loop: CASSPDSFSGNTIYF. DNA sequence: TGCGCCAGCAGCCCTGACAGCTTCTCTGGAAACACCATATATTTT. This chain is built from TRBV4-1 and TRBJ1-3, with a weak D call of TRBD1 (5 bases match). CDR1 MGHRA and CDR2 YSYEKL are derived from the germline V gene. There are 15 amino acids in the CDR3, from cysteine to phenylalanine inclusive. Solely the CDR3 DNA is kept, with 45 bases framed from the first base. Between the V and J ends, shortened by 4 bases and 0 bases respectively, the junction contains 10 bases.